The source of this T cell receptor beta chain is a study of beta chain features in type 1 diabetes. The table lists this clone with a few counts. Its specificity is not known. The sequenced template was cDNA made from the entire isolated RNA. Some clones are missing from TCRdb's copy, which holds only in-frame ones; the method was immunoSEQ multiplex PCR. This table has about 620,000 clones, 15% to 17% appearing once. Study observations and caveats: There was a moderate but significant shortening of TCRB CDR3s in all four CD4+ subsets of Type 1 diabetes patients. Diminished insertions and augmented deletions at VDJ junctions characterized type 1 diabetes patients.

Looked up from germline, CDR1 is SEHNR and CDR2 is FQNEAQ (reference sequence). The V and J ends lost 6 bases and 6 bases, in that order; junction bases with no gene match: 9. The CDR3 is made up of 14 amino acids. The clonotype was recovered from a man aged 18 to 29 in good health. Sequenced: naive CD4+ T cells from blood. The rearrangement uses TRBV7-9 and TRBJ1-1, with TRBD1 matching 8 bases. The CDR3 reads CASRSTQGASEAFF. DNA for the CDR3: TGTGCCAGCAGGTCCACCCAGGGGGCCTCTGAAGCTTTCTTT.